These T cell receptor beta chains were read from a single sample in a study of cytomegalovirus exposure and HLA in healthy donors. The data were produced by immunoSEQ multiplex PCR, yet TCRdb's version contains in-frame clones alone and is incomplete. The sample yields around 150,000 clones, roughly 84% seen once. The sample comprised PBMCs. These receptors were obtained from a man aged 25-40 years in good health and CMV-seropositive. Both conserved end residues are part of each CDR3. A D gene is named only where the DNA matches it firmly. Clone size is stated in some rows and not others, as once, few, many or a class when expanded.

clone_size	j_call	d_call	v_call	cdr3_aa	cdr3_nt
few	TRBJ2-5	NA	TRBV27	CASGHSDRAETQYF	TGTGCCAGCGGACACTCGGACAGAGCGGAGACCCAGTACTTC
NA	TRBJ2-1	TRBD1	TRBV9	CASSARTGGDSGQFF	TGTGCCAGCAGCGCCAGGACAGGGGGGGACTCTGGGCAGTTCTTC
NA	TRBJ1-5	NA	TRBV11-2	CASSQEGQGHQPQHF	TGTGCCAGCAGCCAAGAGGGGCAGGGGCATCAGCCCCAGCATTTT
NA	TRBJ1-1	TRBD1	TRBV30	CAWSEGTGHTEAFF	TGTGCCTGGAGTGAGGGGACAGGCCACACTGAAGCTTTCTTT
many	TRBJ1-2	TRBD1	TRBV14	CASSQLSGGQGAHGYTF	TGTGCCAGCAGCCAACTTTCGGGCGGACAGGGGGCACATGGCTACACCTTC
NA	TRBJ1-2	NA	TRBV9	CASSGHMAGNYGYTF	TGTGCCAGCAGCGGTCACATGGCAGGCAACTATGGCTACACCTTC
NA	TRBJ1-1	NA	TRBV5-1	CASSLDAGGRAFF	TGCGCCAGCAGCTTGGATGCGGGGGGCAGAGCTTTCTTT
NA	TRBJ1-1	NA	TRBV29-1	CSGSGVEDTEAFF	TGCAGCGGATCGGGGGTTGAGGACACTGAAGCTTTCTTT
NA	TRBJ2-5	TRBD2	TRBV28	CASSLRRGGLETQYF	TGTGCCAGCAGTTTGAGGCGGGGGGGCCTCGAGACCCAGTACTTC
NA	TRBJ1-1	NA	TRBV28	CASSSDRNTEAFF	TGTGCCAGCAGCTCGGACAGGAACACTGAAGCTTTCTTT
NA	TRBJ2-7	TRBD1	TRBV18	CASSPSSQGDEQYF	TGTGCCAGCTCACCATCATCACAGGGGGACGAGCAGTACTTC
NA	TRBJ2-3	NA	TRBV20-1	CSPGGREPHF	TGCAGCCCTGGGGGGCGGGAGCCGCATTTT
NA	TRBJ2-1	TRBD1	TRBV5-1	CASRFPGGLGGNNEQFF	TGCGCCAGCAGGTTTCCAGGGGGCCTAGGGGGTAACAATGAGCAGTTCTTC
few	TRBJ1-5	TRBD1	TRBV2	CASNPSTGDQPQHF	TGTGCCAGCAACCCATCTACAGGGGACCAGCCCCAGCATTTT
NA	TRBJ1-1	TRBD1	TRBV18	CASSPFPGQANTEAFF	TGTGCCAGCTCACCTTTCCCCGGACAGGCGAACACTGAAGCTTTCTTT
NA	TRBJ1-5	TRBD1	TRBV28	CASSPPGQGWNQPQHF	TGTGCCAGCAGCCCCCCCGGACAGGGATGGAATCAGCCCCAGCATTTT
NA	TRBJ1-3	TRBD1	TRBV6-6	CASSSRTGGGNTIYF	TGTGCCAGCAGTTCCCGGACAGGGGGAGGAAACACCATATATTTT
NA	TRBJ1-2	TRBD1	TRBV5-1	CASSPGQGRLGLYGYTF	TGCGCCAGCAGCCCTGGACAGGGAAGGTTGGGTCTCTATGGCTACACCTTC
once	TRBJ2-1	TRBD2	TRBV5-6	CASSLVSSGRYNEQFF	TGTGCCAGCAGCTTGGTATCTAGCGGGAGATACAATGAGCAGTTCTTC
NA	TRBJ2-7	NA	TRBV15	CATSPIRGNSYEQYF	TGTGCCACCAGCCCGATTCGGGGAAACTCCTACGAGCAGTACTTC
few	TRBJ2-7	NA	TRBV15	CATSRDGRTYEQYF	TGTGCCACCAGCAGAGACGGCAGGACCTACGAGCAGTACTTC
few	TRBJ1-2	NA	TRBV9	CASSPASDYGYTF	TGTGCCAGCAGCCCAGCAAGCGACTATGGCTACACCTTC
NA	TRBJ2-7	NA	TRBV7-6	CASSLRGRGGSYEQYF	TGTGCCAGCAGCTTAAGGGGTAGGGGGGGATCCTACGAGCAGTACTTC
NA	TRBJ1-3	TRBD1	TRBV9	CASSVSGGFKDTIYF	TGTGCCAGCAGCGTATCAGGGGGCTTTAAGGACACCATATATTTT
NA	TRBJ2-5	NA	TRBV2	CASSVQGQETQYF	TGTGCCAGCAGTGTTCAGGGACAAGAGACCCAGTACTTC
NA	TRBJ2-5	TRBD2	TRBV2	CASSSTSGRETQYF	TGTGCCAGCAGTTCGACTAGCGGGAGAGAGACCCAGTACTTC
few	TRBJ1-6	NA	TRBV27	CASSLSGGNSPLHF	TGTGCCAGCAGTTTATCCGGGGGTAATTCACCCCTCCACTTT
NA	TRBJ1-3	NA	TRBV6-1	CASSEQPGRARGNTIYF	TGTGCCAGCAGTGAGCAGCCGGGCAGGGCCCGTGGAAACACCATATATTTT
NA	TRBJ1-2	TRBD1	TRBV19	CASIKTRGQGYGYTF	TGTGCCAGTATTAAAACTAGGGGACAGGGATATGGCTACACCTTC
few	TRBJ1-5	NA	TRBV30	CAWSIQGSRQPQHF	TGTGCCTGGAGTATACAGGGTAGTCGTCAGCCCCAGCATTTT
NA	TRBJ1-2	NA	TRBV7-3	CASSQHSLNYGYTF	TGTGCCAGCAGCCAACATTCCCTCAACTATGGCTACACCTTC
NA	TRBJ2-1	TRBD2	TRBV29-1	CSVRLAGDGEQFF	TGCAGCGTCCGCTTAGCGGGAGATGGTGAGCAGTTCTTC
NA	TRBJ2-2	TRBD2	TRBV28	CASRSGGLADRGGELFF	TGTGCCAGCAGGAGCGGGGGACTAGCGGACAGGGGCGGGGAGCTGTTTTTT
few	TRBJ1-1	NA	TRBV7-9	CASSTREANTEAFF	TGTGCCAGCTCCACTAGGGAGGCGAACACTGAAGCTTTCTTT
NA	TRBJ2-4	TRBD1	TRBV18	CASSPGTGDIQYF	TGTGCCAGCTCACCAGGGACAGGGGACATTCAGTACTTC
NA	TRBJ2-3	TRBD2	TRBV7-7	CASSPGLAGDTQYF	TGTGCTAGCAGCCCGGGACTAGCGGGAGATACGCAGTATTTT
NA	TRBJ2-7	TRBD1	TRBV6-5	CASRRSGQGSYEQYF	TGTGCCAGCAGAAGATCGGGACAGGGTTCCTACGAGCAGTACTTC
NA	TRBJ2-5	NA	TRBV6-1	CASSVQGEETQYF	TGTGCCAGCAGTGTACAGGGCGAGGAGACCCAGTACTTC
NA	TRBJ2-6	TRBD1	TRBV7-8	CASSLGGTGGLTF	TGTGCCAGCAGCTTAGGGGGGACAGGAGGCCTGACTTTC
once	TRBJ2-5	TRBD2	TRBV5-6	CASSSVARTSGIRAETQYF	TGTGCCAGCAGCTCTGTGGCGAGGACTAGCGGGATCAGGGCAGAGACCCAGTACTTC
few	TRBJ2-1	TRBD2	TRBV11-2	CASSLDPGTSAYNEQFF	TGTGCCAGCAGCTTAGATCCGGGGACTAGTGCCTACAATGAGCAGTTCTTC
few	TRBJ1-5	NA	TRBV5-6	CASSLGQNQPQHF	TGTGCCAGCAGCTTGGGACAGAATCAGCCCCAGCATTTT
NA	TRBJ2-7	NA	TRBV4-1	CASSPPRGIYEQYF	TGCGCCAGCAGCCCCCCGAGGGGGATCTACGAGCAGTACTTC
NA	TRBJ2-5	TRBD2	TRBV27	CASSLGSGGTETQYF	TGTGCCAGCAGTTTAGGTAGCGGGGGGACGGAGACCCAGTACTTC